This TCR beta chain stems from a study of CD8 T cells in Susac syndrome. After extraction with the RNeasy kit, roughly 0.45 to 1 ug of the RNA was reverse transcribed using random hexamers. Across 54 Vbeta and 13 Jbeta, immunoSEQ multiplex PCR amplified TCR beta CDR3. TCRdb ran MiXCR on the immunoSEQ multiplex PCR reads and lists one entry per CDR3 protein. The repertoire consists of around 300,000 distinct CDR3 sequences, with about nine tenths occurring once and the leading ten covering less than 0.2%. Comment on this clonotype: Antigen unknown.

High-throughput TCR beta sequencing covered peripheral CD8+ and CD4+ T cells. While CD8+ and CD4+ T cells were isolated negatively, TEMRA cells were enriched by FACS. Trimming removed 3 bases at V and 6 bases at J, with 12 bases between. The V gene's germline CDR1 is LNHDA and CDR2 SQIVND (reference sequence). The CDR3 covers 14 residues. Study observations and caveats: The study recognized that its TCR sequencing and HLA analysis covered a relatively small number of individuals.

The chain has TRBV19 and TRBJ2-1, with D perhaps matching TRBD1 or TRBD2 (5 bases each). The clonotype originates from a human donor with multiple sclerosis. Sequenced: CD8+ T cells from PBMCs. The CDR3 coding sequence is TGTGCCAGTAGTATTCTGGCAGGGAGCAATGAGCAGTTCTTC. Translated, it gives CASSILAGSNEQFF.